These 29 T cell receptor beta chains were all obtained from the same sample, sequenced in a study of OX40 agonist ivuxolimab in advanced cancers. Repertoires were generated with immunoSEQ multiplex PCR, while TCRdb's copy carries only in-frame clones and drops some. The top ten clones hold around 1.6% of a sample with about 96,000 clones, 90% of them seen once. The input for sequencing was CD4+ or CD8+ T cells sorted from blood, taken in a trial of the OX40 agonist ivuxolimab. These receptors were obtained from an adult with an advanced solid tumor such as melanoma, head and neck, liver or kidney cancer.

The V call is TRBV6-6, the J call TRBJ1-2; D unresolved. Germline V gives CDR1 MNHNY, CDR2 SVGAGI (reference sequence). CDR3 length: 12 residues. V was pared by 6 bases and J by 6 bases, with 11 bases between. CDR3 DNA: TGTGCCAGCAGCCGGGGAGGGCATGGCTACACCTTC. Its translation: CASSRGGHGYTF.

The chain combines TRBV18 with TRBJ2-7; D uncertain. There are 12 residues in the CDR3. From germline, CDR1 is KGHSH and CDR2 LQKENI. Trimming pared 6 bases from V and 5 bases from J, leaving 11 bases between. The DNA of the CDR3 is TGTGCCAGCTCCTTGGCCAGCGACGAGCAGTACTTC. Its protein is CASSLASDEQYF.

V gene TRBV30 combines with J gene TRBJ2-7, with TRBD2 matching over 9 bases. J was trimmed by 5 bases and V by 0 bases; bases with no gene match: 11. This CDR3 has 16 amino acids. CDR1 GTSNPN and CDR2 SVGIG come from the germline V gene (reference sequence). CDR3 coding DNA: TGTGCCTGGAGTGTAGGGAGACTAGCGGCGACTAACGAGCAGTACTTC. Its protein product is CAWSVGRLAATNEQYF.

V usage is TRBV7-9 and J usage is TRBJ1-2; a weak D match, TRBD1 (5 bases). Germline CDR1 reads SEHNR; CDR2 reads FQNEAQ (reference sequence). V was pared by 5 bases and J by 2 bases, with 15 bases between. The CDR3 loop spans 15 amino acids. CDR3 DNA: TGTGCCAGCAGCCAAGACAGCGTACCCAACTATGGCTACACCTTC. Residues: CASSQDSVPNYGYTF. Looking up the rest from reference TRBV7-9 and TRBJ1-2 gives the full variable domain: DTGVSQNPRHKITKRGQNVTFRCDPISEHNRLYWYRQTLGQGPEFLTYFQNEAQLEKSRLLSDRFSAERPKGSFSTLEIQRTEQGDSAMYLCASSQDSVPNYGYTFGSGTRLTVV.

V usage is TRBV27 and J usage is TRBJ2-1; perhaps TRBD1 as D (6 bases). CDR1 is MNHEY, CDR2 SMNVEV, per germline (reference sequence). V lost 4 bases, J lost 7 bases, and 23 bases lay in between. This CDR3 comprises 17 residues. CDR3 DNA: TGTGCCAGCAGTTCGACCTCAGGGGAAGGTCTGGGAAATGAGCAGTTCTTC. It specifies CASSSTSGEGLGNEQFF.

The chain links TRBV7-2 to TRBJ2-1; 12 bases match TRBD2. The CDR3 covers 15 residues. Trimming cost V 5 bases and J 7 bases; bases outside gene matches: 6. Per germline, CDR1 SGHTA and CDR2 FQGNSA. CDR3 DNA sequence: TGTGCCAGCAGCCCACGGACTAGCGGGACGAATGAGCAGTTCTTC. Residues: CASSPRTSGTNEQFF.

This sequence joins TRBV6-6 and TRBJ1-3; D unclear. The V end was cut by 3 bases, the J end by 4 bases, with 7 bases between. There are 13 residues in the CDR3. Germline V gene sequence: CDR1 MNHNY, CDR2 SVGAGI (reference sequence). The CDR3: CASSYRLGNTIYF. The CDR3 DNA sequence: TGTGCCAGCAGTTATCGACTGGGAAACACCATATATTTT.

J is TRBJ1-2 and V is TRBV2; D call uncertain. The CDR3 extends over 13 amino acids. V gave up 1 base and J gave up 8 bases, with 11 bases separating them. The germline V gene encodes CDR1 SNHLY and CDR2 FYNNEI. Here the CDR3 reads CASSEGVARGYTF. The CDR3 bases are TGTGCCAGCAGTGAAGGGGTGGCTCGAGGCTACACCTTC.

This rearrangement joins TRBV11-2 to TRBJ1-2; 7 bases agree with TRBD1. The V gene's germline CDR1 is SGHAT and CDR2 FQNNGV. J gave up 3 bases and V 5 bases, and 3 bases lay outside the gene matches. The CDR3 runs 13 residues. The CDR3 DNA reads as TGTGCCAGCAGCCCGGACAGGCACTATGGCTACACCTTC. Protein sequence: CASSPDRHYGYTF.

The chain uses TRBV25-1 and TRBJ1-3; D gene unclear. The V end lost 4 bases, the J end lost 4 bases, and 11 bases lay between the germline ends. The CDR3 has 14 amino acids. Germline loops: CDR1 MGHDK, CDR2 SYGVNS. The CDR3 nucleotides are TGTGCCAGCAGTGGATGGAAGGCGGGAAACACCATATATTTT. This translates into CASSGWKAGNTIYF.

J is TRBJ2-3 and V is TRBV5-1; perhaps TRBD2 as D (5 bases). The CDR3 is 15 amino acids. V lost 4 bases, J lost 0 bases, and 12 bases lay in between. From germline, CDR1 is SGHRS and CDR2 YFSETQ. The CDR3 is CASSNRRGSTDTQYF. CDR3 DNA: TGCGCCAGCAGCAATCGACGGGGAAGCACAGATACGCAGTATTTT.

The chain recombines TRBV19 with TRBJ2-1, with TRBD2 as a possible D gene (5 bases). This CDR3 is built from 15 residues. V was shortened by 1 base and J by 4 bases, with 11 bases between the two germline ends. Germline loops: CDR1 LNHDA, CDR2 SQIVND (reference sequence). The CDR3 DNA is TGTGCCAGTAGTATAGGACTACTAAGTTACAATGAGCAGTTCTTC. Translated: CASSIGLLSYNEQFF.

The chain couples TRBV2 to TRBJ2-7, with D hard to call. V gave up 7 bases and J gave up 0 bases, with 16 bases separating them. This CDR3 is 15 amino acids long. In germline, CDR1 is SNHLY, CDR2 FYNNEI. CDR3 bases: TGTGCCAGCACCCAAGGTGCTCCTGACTCCTACGAGCAGTACTTC. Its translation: CASTQGAPDSYEQYF.

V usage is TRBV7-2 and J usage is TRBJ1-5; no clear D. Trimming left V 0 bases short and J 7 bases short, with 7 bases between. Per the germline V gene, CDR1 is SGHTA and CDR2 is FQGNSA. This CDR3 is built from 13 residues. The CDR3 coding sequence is TGTGCCAGCAGCTTAGCGGACCCACAGCCCCAGCATTTT. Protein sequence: CASSLADPQPQHF.

This CDR3 reads CASGLAGEGEQYF. CDR3 in DNA: TGTGCCAGTGGACTAGCGGGGGAGGGCGAGCAGTACTTC. This rearrangement joins TRBV7-3 to TRBJ2-7; 13 bases fit TRBD2. Germline V lookup: CDR1 SGHTA, CDR2 FQGTGA. The CDR3 length is 13 residues. The V gene end was trimmed by 9 bases and the J gene end by 6 bases; junction bases not matched to a gene: 5.

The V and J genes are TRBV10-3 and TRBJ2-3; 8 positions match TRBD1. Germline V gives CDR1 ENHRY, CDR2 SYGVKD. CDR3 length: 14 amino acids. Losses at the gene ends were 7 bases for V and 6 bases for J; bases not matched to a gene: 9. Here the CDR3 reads CAIKLTGGPDTQYF. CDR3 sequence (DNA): TGTGCCATCAAATTAACAGGGGGTCCGGATACGCAGTATTTT.

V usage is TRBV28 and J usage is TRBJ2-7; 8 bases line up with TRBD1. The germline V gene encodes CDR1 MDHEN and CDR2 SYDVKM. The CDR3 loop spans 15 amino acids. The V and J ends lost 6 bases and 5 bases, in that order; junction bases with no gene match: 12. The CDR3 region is CASRGPGTGRHEQYF. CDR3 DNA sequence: TGTGCCAGCAGGGGCCCCGGGACAGGTCGCCACGAGCAGTACTTC.

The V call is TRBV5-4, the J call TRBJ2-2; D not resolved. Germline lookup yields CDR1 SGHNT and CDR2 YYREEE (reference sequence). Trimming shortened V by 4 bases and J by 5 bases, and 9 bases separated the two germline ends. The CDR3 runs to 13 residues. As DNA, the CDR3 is TGTGCCAGCAGCCCCATTTGGACCGGGGAGCTGTTTTTT. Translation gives CASSPIWTGELFF.

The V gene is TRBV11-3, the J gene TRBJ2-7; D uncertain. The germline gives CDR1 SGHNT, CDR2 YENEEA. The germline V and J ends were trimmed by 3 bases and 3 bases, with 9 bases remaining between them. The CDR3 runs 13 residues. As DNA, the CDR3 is TGTGCCAGCAGCTTTGAGTTAGACTACGAGCAGTACTTC. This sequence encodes CASSFELDYEQYF.

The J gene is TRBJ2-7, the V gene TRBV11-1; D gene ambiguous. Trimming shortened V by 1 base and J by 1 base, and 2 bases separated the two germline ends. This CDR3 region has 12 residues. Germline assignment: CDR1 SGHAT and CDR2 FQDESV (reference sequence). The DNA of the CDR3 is TGTGCCAGCAGCTTAGAATCCTACGAGCAGTACTTC. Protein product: CASSLESYEQYF.

In DNA, the CDR3 is TGTGCCAGCAGCTTAGTTAGCGGTAGCTCCTACGAGCAGTACTTC. This codes for CASSLVSGSSYEQYF. The chain employs TRBV7-2 and TRBJ2-7, with a possible D match to TRBD2 (6 bases). This CDR3 comprises 15 residues. Germline V lookup: CDR1 SGHTA, CDR2 FQGNSA. V was trimmed by 1 base and J by 0 bases, leaving 10 bases between them.

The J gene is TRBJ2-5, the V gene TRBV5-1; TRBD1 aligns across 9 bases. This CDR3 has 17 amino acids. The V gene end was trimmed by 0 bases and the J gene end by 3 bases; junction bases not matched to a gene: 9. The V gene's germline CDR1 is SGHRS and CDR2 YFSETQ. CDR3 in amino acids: CASSLAGTGRGKETQYF. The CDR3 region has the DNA TGCGCCAGCAGCTTGGCGGGGACAGGGAGAGGGAAAGAGACCCAGTACTTC.

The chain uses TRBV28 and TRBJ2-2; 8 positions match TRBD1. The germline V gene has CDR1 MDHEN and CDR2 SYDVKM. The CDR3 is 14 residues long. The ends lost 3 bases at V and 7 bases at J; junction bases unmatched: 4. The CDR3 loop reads CASSFTGTGGELFF. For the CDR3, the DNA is TGTGCCAGCAGTTTTACCGGGACAGGCGGGGAGCTGTTTTTT.

CDR3 coding DNA: TGTGCCACCCACTTACCAGGGGTTTTATCGCAAGGTGGCAATGAGCAGTTCTTC. Its protein is CATHLPGVLSQGGNEQFF. This chain links TRBV28 with TRBJ2-1; TRBD1 might be the D (6 bases). The CDR3 spans 18 residues. V lost 10 bases to trimming and J lost 6 bases, with 31 bases between them. Germline V gene lookup returns CDR1 MDHEN and CDR2 SYDVKM. The full variable domain, its missing parts supplied by reference TRBV28 and TRBJ2-1, is DVKVTQSSRYLVKRTGEKVFLECVQDMDHENMFWYRQDPGLGLRLIYFSYDVKMKEKGDIPEGYSVSREKKERFSLILESASTNQTSMYLCATHLPGVLSQGGNEQFFGPGTRLTVL.

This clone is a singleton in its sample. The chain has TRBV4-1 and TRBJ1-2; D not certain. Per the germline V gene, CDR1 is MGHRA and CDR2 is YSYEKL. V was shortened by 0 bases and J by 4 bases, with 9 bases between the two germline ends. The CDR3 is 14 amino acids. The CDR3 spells CASSQDRGVYGYTF. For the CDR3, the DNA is TGCGCCAGCAGCCAAGATCGCGGGGTCTATGGCTACACCTTC.

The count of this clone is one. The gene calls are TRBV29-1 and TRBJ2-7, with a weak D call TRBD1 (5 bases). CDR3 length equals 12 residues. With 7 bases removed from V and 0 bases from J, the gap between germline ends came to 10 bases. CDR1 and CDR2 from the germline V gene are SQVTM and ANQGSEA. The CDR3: CSARTPSYEQYF. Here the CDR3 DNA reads TGCAGCGCAAGGACACCCTCCTACGAGCAGTACTTC.

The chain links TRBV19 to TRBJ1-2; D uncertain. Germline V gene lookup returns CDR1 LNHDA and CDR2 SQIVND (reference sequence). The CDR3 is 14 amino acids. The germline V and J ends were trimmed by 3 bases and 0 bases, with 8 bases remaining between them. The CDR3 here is CASSMLLSNYGYTF. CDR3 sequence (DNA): TGTGCCAGTAGTATGCTCCTATCTAACTATGGCTACACCTTC.

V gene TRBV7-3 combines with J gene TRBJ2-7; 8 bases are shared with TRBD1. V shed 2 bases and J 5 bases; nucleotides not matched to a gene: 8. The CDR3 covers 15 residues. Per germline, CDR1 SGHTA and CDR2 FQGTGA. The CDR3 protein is CASSLWGGQGNEQYF. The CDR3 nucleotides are TGTGCCAGCAGCTTATGGGGAGGACAGGGCAACGAGCAGTACTTC. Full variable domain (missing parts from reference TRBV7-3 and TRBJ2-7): GAGVSQTPSNKVTEKGKYVELRCDPISGHTALYWYRQSLGQGPEFLIYFQGTGAADDSGLPNDRFFAVRPEGSVSTLKIQRTERGDSAVYLCASSLWGGQGNEQYFGPGTRLTVT.

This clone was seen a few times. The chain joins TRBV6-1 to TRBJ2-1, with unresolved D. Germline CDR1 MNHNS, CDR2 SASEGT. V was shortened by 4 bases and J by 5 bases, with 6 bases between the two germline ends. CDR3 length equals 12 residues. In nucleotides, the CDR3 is TGTGCCAGCAGTGTAGGGAACAATGAGCAGTTCTTC. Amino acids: CASSVGNNEQFF.